This entry is about one T cell receptor beta chain. Naive CD8 cells, CD45RO-negative and positively selected for CCR7, excluded terminally differentiated effector memory CD45RA+ cells. Method: immunoSEQ multiplex PCR; TCRdb's copy keeps in-frame clones and lacks some. The sample has hundreds of thousands of clones; about 91% are singletons. The data belong to a study of shared clonotypes between healthy human individuals. Germline CDR1 is SEHNR and CDR2 is FQNEAQ (reference sequence). The CDR3 is made up of 14 amino acids. Trimming left V 1 base short and J 1 base short, with 6 bases between. This sequence originates from a man aged 30-40 years in good health. Sequencing input: naive CD8+ T cells sorted from blood. The chain uses TRBV7-9 and TRBJ2-3; D not resolved. CDR3: CASSLVQGTDTQYF. The CDR3 DNA sequence: TGTGCCAGCAGCTTAGTTCAGGGCACAGATACGCAGTATTTT.